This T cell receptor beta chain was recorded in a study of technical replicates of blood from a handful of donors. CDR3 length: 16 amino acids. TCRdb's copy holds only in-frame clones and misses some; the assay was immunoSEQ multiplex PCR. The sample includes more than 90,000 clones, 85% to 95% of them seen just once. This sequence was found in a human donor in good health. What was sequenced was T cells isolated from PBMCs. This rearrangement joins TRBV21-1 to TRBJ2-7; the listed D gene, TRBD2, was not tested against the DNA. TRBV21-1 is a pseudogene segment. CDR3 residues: CASSSRILAAHYEQYF. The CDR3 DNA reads TGTGCCAGCAGCTCGAGGATCCTAGCGGCACACTACGAGCAGTACTTC.